The T cell receptor (beta chain) under discussion was sequenced for a study of beta chain features in type 1 diabetes. Investigators reverse transcribed all isolated RNA, so they sequenced expressed TCRB transcripts. Assay used: immunoSEQ multiplex PCR; TCRdb lists only in-frame clones, some missing. The sample lists roughly 300,000 clones; 12% to 15% were seen once. This clone was seen a handful of times. The identical CDR3 is also encoded by other nucleotide sequences in the sample. Germline V gives CDR1 SGHRS, CDR2 YFSETQ. Deletions cut 1 base from V and 0 bases from J, with 10 bases between. There are 15 residues in the CDR3.

Material: central memory CD4+ T cells from blood. The gene calls are TRBV5-1 and TRBJ2-5; possibly TRBD2 for D (6 bases). The clonotype originates from a man aged 25-40 years in good health. The CDR3 DNA reads as TGCGCCAGCAGCTTGTCCGGGACTTACCAAGAGACCCAGTACTTC. Residues: CASSLSGTYQETQYF.